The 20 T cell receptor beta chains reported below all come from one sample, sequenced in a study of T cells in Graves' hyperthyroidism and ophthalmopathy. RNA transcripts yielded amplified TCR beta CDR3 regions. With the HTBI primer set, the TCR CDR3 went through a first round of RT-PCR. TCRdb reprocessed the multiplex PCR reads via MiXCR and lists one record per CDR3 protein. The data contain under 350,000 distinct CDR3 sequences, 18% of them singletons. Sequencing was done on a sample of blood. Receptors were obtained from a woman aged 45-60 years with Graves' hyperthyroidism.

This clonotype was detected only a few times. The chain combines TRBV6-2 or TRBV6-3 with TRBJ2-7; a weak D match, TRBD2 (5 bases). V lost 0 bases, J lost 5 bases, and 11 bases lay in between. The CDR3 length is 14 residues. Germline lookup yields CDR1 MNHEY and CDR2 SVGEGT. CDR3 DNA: TGTGCCAGCAGTTACTCGACGTTCGGGAACGAGCAGTACTTC. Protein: CASSYSTFGNEQYF.

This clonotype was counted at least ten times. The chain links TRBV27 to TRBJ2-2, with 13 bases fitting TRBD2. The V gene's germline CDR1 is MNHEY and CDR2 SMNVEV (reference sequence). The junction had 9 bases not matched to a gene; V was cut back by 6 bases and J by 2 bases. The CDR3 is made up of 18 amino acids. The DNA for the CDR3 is TGTGCCAGCAGCCCTAGGGGACTAGCGGGAAGTAACACCGGGGAGCTGTTTTTT. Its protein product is CASSPRGLAGSNTGELFF.

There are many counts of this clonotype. For the CDR3, the DNA is TGTGCCAGCAGCCTTCCAGGGAAGGGCACTGAAGCTTTCTTT. As protein: CASSLPGKGTEAFF. This rearrangement joins TRBV7-9 to TRBJ1-1; TRBD1 is a possible D gene (5 bases). Trimming cost V 5 bases and J 4 bases, with 14 bases left between them. The CDR3 covers 14 residues. The V gene's germline CDR1 is SEHNR and CDR2 FQNEAQ (reference sequence).

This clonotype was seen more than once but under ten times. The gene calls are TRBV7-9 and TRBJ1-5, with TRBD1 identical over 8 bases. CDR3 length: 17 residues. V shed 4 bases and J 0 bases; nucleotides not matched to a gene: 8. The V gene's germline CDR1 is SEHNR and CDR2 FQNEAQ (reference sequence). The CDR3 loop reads CASSSWTGYNSNQPQHF. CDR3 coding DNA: TGTGCCAGCAGCTCGTGGACAGGGTATAATAGCAATCAGCCCCAGCATTTT.

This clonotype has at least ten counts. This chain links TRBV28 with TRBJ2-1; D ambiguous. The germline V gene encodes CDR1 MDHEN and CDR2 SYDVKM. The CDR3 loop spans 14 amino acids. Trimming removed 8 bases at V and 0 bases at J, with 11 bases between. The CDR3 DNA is TGTGCCAGCTTCGACTGGAGCTCCTACAATGAGCAGTTCTTC. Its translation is CASFDWSSYNEQFF.

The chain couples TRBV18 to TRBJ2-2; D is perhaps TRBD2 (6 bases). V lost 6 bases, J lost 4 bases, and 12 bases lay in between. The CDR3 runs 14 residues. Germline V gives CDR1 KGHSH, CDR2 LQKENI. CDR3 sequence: CASSPKRATGELFF. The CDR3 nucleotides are TGTGCCAGCTCCCCGAAGCGGGCCACCGGGGAGCTGTTTTTT. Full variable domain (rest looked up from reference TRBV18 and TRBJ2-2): NAGVMQNPRHLVRRRGQEARLRCSPMKGHSHVYWYRQLPEEGLKFMVYLQKENIIDESGMPKERFSAEFPKEGPSILRIQQVVRGDSAAYFCASSPKRATGELFFGEGSRLTVL.

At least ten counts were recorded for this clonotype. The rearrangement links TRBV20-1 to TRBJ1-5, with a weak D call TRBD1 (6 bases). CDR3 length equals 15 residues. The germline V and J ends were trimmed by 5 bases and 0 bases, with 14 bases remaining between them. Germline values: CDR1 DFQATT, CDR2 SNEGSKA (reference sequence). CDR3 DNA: TGCAGTGCTCGCGACAGGTTATATAGCAATCAGCCCCAGCATTTT. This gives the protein CSARDRLYSNQPQHF.

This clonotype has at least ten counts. The CDR3 bases are TGTGCCAGCAGGAGGGCAGGGGGTCATAGTGGCTACACCTTC. Protein sequence: CASRRAGGHSGYTF. V gene TRBV12-3 or TRBV12-4 combines with J gene TRBJ1-2, with 7 bases that match TRBD1. The trim removed 6 bases at V and 7 bases at J, leaving 11 bases unmatched. This CDR3 spans 14 amino acids.

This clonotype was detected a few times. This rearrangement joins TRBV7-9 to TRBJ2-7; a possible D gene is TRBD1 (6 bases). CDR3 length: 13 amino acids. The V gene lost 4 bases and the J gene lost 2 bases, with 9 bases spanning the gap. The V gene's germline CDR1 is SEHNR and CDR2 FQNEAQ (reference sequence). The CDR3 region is CASSSDSTYEQYV. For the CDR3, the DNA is TGTGCCAGCAGCTCGGACAGTACCTACGAGCAGTACGTC.

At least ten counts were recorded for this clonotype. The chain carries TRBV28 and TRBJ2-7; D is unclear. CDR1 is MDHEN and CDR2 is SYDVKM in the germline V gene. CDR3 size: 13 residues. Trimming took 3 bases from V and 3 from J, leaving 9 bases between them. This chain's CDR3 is CASSFGTYYEQYF. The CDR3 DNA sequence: TGTGCCAGCAGTTTCGGCACTTACTACGAGCAGTACTTC.

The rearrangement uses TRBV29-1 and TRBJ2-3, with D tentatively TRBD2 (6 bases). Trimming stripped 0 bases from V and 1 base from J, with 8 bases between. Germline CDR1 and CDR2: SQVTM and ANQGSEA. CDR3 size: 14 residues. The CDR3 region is CSVEDPGGTDTQYF. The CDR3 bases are TGCAGCGTTGAAGATCCGGGGGGCACAGATACGCAGTATTTT.

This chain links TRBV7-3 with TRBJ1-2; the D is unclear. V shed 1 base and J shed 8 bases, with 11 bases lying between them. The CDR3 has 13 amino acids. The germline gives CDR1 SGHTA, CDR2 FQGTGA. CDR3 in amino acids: CASSLMVGGGYTF. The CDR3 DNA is TGTGCCAGCAGCTTAATGGTAGGAGGCGGCTACACCTTC.

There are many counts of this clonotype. CDR3 sequence: CASSTGQGTSEQFF. The CDR3 coding sequence is TGTGCCAGCAGTACGGGACAGGGGACGAGTGAGCAGTTCTTC. The chain links TRBV12-3 or TRBV12-4 to TRBJ2-1, with 10 bases fitting TRBD1. With 5 bases clipped from V and 9 bases from J, the junction kept 7 bases outside the gene matches. The CDR3 has 14 amino acids.

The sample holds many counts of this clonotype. Here the CDR3 reads CSAIRGAETQYF. CDR3 nucleotides: TGCAGTGCTATCCGGGGGGCAGAGACCCAGTACTTC. V usage is TRBV20-1 and J usage is TRBJ2-5, with a possible D match to TRBD2 (7 bases). Trimming took off 4 bases at V and 4 bases at J, with 10 bases between the two ends. Germline lookup yields CDR1 DFQATT and CDR2 SNEGSKA (reference sequence). This CDR3 is built from 12 residues.

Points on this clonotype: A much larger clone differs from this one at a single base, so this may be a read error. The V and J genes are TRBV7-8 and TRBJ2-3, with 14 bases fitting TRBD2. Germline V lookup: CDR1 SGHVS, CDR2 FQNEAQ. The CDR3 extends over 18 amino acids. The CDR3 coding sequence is TGTGCCGGCAGCTTAGGGACTAGCGGGAGTGATAGCACAGATACGCAGTATTTT. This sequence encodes CAGSLGTSGSDSTDTQYF.

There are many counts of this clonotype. CDR3 region: CASSSQGPFSNNNEQFF. In nucleotides, the CDR3 is TGTGCCAGCAGTTCACAGGGGCCCTTTTCCAACAACAATGAGCAGTTCTTC. This chain connects TRBV27 to TRBJ2-1; 7 positions agree with TRBD1. CDR3 length equals 17 residues. CDR1 is MNHEY and CDR2 is SMNVEV in the germline V gene (reference sequence). With V trimmed by 4 bases and J by 5 bases, 14 bases remained unmatched.

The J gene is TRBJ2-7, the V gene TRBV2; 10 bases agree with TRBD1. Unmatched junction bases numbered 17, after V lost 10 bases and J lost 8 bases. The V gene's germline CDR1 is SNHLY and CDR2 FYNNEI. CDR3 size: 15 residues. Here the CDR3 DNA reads TGTGCCACACAGTGGGCGGGACAGGGGCCTCCCCAGCAGTACTTC. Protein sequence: CATQWAGQGPPQQYF.

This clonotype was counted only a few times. CDR3 protein: CSASSQGVNAGELFF. In nucleotides, the CDR3 is TGCAGTGCTAGTAGTCAGGGTGTTAACGCCGGGGAGCTGTTTTTT. V and J are TRBV20-1 and TRBJ2-2; D is possibly TRBD1 (5 bases). This CDR3 has 15 residues. Trimming cost V 3 bases and J 6 bases, with 17 bases left between them. The germline gives CDR1 DFQATT, CDR2 SNEGSKA (reference sequence).

The CDR3 protein is CASSYSTGQETQYF. CDR3 DNA sequence: TGTGCCAGCAGTTACTCGACAGGCCAAGAGACCCAGTACTTC. The rearrangement uses TRBV6-6 and TRBJ2-5; perhaps TRBD1 as D (6 bases). CDR3 length: 14 residues. The V gene's germline CDR1 is MNHNY and CDR2 SVGAGI (reference sequence). V lost 0 bases and J 1 base, leaving 6 bases between the germline ends.

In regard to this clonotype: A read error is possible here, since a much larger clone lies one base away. DNA for the CDR3: TGTGCCAGCAGTTACTTTCCGGGAATCACAGATACGCAGTATTTT. It is translated as CASSYFPGITDTQYF. The chain recombines TRBV6-4 with TRBJ2-3, with D possibly TRBD2 on 5 matching bases. Per the germline V gene, CDR1 is MRHNA and CDR2 is SNTAGT. The V end lost 5 bases, the J end lost 2 bases, and 14 bases lay between the germline ends. This CDR3 has 15 amino acids.